This T cell receptor beta chain was documented in a study of post-analysis software for immune sequencing data (dated by TCRdb to the mid-2010s). With regard to the full study: Recorded disease courses included relapsing-remitting, secondary progressive and progressive-relapsing multiple sclerosis, with some patients lacking subtype annotation. Patient repertoires were compared against 11 to 12 previously published healthy control repertoires from donors aged about 6 to 26 years. A subset of samples was prepared in parallel using single-end sample barcoding, then pooled and co-amplified after Illumina adapter ligation. The paper's findings and limits, for the study overall: When samples were clustered directly using the F measure, samples prepared in the same batch co-clustered strongly, which prompted a batch-effect correction. Significantly higher frequencies in patients than in controls were found for roughly 5 TRBV segments, including TRBV5-6, TRBV5-1 and TRBV20-1. The multiple sclerosis patient group was slightly younger than the control group. Compared with controls, multiple sclerosis patients had significantly lower normalized Chao1 diversity, a finding suggesting substantial peripheral T-cell clonal expansion.

The library was prepared using PCR. The reads were generated on an Illumina HiSeq 2500. To reduce PCR and sequencing biases, unique molecular identifiers were built into the TCR beta cDNA libraries. Roughly 0.5 million cDNA molecules were obtained per 1 to 10 million input T cells, so each molecule approximated one T cell. The same protocol used for the earlier healthy control dataset was applied to prepare and sequence the patient libraries. Within a given batch, samples were prepared together, multiplexed and sequenced on the same HiSeq lane. For the original study's pipeline: Raw barcoded reads were processed with MIGEC, and single-read molecular identifier groups were discarded before consensus assembly and CDR3 extraction. Clonotype tables were post-analysed with VDJtools, normalizing diversity by down-sampling all datasets to the smallest sample size. Repertoire overlap clustering matched CDR3 amino acid but not nucleotide sequences to correct batch-related cross-sample contamination. The raw public data were reprocessed by TCRdb itself: fastp quality trimming at Q25, MiXCR clonotype calling, in-frame beta chains only. Every entry covers one CDR3 protein and lists the most common genes and DNA from its rows. TCRdb, rather than the study authors, made the V and J calls. The sample table records 400,000 to 500,000 distinct CDR3 sequences; roughly 40% of these occur just once. Of the sample, 6.5% to 8% falls within the top ten clones.

TCR beta repertoires were profiled from peripheral blood of more than ten young patients with multiple sclerosis to demonstrate the VDJtools post-analysis software. The multiple sclerosis patients were children and adolescents between roughly 6 and 17 years of age. Notes on this clonotype: Its target antigen remains unknown. Base-call qualities are not available, and no considerably larger clone is one nucleotide away.

Per the germline V gene, SNHLY is the CDR1 and FYNNEI is the CDR2. Its CDR3 holds 15 amino acids, cysteine through phenylalanine. Only the CDR3 portion is preserved as DNA: 45 bases, with reading frame beginning at the first base. V loses 6 bases, J loses 4 bases, and the germline ends lie 16 bases apart. Source material: blood. This receptor was identified in a girl aged 2 to 10 with multiple sclerosis. This chain joins TRBV2 to TRBJ2-1; TRBD1 is possibly the D segment (5 matching bases). In nucleotides, the sequence is TGTGCCAGCAGCCCCTCGACAGTCTTGTACAATGAGCAGTTCTTC. It translates as CASSPSTVLYNEQFF.